This record concerns one T cell receptor beta chain sequence. The antigen remains undetermined. No DNA is shown, since the ends of the CDR3 on it are uncertain; the CDR3 is the one TCRdb lists. The CDR3 spans 15 residues, counting both ends. The germline gives CDR1 SNHLY, CDR2 FYNNEI. TCRdb used MiXCR to reprocess the reads, holding one entry per CDR3 protein. The top ten hold 13% of the sample, which has 900,000 to 950,000 distinct CDR3 sequences, approximately 32% seen once. The source of the sample is a study of T cell repertoires in cytomegalovirus infection. Background on the study: The authors used CMV epitopes that were HLA-C-restricted (recently identified) and HLA-B-restricted (well studied). The study's findings and limits: Public TCR beta family frequency separated CMV-and-HLA carriers, including in an independent cohort.

The genes are TRBV2 and TRBJ1-2. The source material was cultured CD8+ T cells from PBMCs, sampled from culture after CMV antigen stimulation. The origin of this receptor is a human donor in good health (CMV status not recorded). Some clones in this sample may be carry-over from other donors' samples. The chain's CDR3 is CASSERQYFGYGYTF.